This is a list of T cell receptor beta chains from one sample in a study of T cells in Graves' hyperthyroidism and ophthalmopathy. TCRdb reanalysed the multiplex PCR reads using MiXCR and keeps one entry per CDR3 protein. This repertoire shows roughly 380,000 distinct CDR3 sequences, 11% to 15% found once; its top ten account for 9.5% to 12%. Sequenced material: blood. The receptors shown here come from a woman aged 55-69 years with Graves' hyperthyroidism. The conserved cysteine and the conserved F or W are not part of the CDR3 here. The size entry is marked missing in some rows and otherwise reads once, few, many or a size class.

size: .
V: TRBV5-1
J: TRBJ2-2
CDR3: ASSPQGDGGELF

size: many
V: TRBV7-8
J: TRBJ2-1
CDR3: ASSLSRGTYNEQF

size: .
V: TRBV29-1
J: TRBJ1-2
CDR3: SVETGAYGYT

size: many
V: TRBV3-1
J: TRBJ1-2
CDR3: ASSQGRNYGYT

size: .
V: TRBV10-3
J: TRBJ2-6
CDR3: AISDELGGANVLT

size: many
V: TRBV7-2
J: TRBJ2-1
CDR3: ASSLALGLAGVNEQF

size: many
V: TRBV10-3
J: TRBJ2-1
CDR3: AISGAGTRTYNEQF

size: few
V: TRBV5-5
J: TRBJ2-1
CDR3: ASSGTGGWGYNEQF

size: many
V: TRBV6-1
J: TRBJ2-7
CDR3: ASMVAGGTYEQY

size: few
V: TRBV12-3/TRBV12-4
J: TRBJ2-1
CDR3: ASSLWGGFNEQF

size: many
V: TRBV6-1
J: TRBJ2-1
CDR3: ASSPGLAGGPNEQF

size: .
V: TRBV18
J: TRBJ2-7
CDR3: ASSPSLGLAGVGEQY

size: .
V: TRBV3-1
J: TRBJ2-2
CDR3: ASSQAGARGVGSGELF

size: many
V: TRBV5-1
J: TRBJ2-7
CDR3: ASRTGRSGEQY

size: few
V: TRBV3-1
J: TRBJ1-4
CDR3: ASSQGWDEKLF

size: many
V: TRBV19
J: TRBJ1-1
CDR3: ASSMWTVNPNTEAF

size: many
V: TRBV27
J: TRBJ1-2
CDR3: ASSLGGPIYGYT

size: .
V: TRBV9
J: TRBJ2-7
CDR3: ASSVGGHSYEQY

size: few
V: TRBV5-5
J: TRBJ2-2
CDR3: ASSLLGQAKPNTGELF

size: many
V: TRBV29-1
J: TRBJ2-4
CDR3: SVVVSGVEGKNIQY

size: few
V: TRBV12-5
J: TRBJ2-3
CDR3: ASGLPLAGDTDTQY

size: many
V: TRBV11-2
J: TRBJ2-1
CDR3: ASSLPLGAGGGNEQF

size: .
V: TRBV10-1
J: TRBJ1-4
CDR3: ASSESRDSEKLF

size: many
V: TRBV18
J: TRBJ1-1
CDR3: ASSPPGVNTEAF

size: .
V: TRBV4-2
J: TRBJ1-2
CDR3: ASSYNREGYT